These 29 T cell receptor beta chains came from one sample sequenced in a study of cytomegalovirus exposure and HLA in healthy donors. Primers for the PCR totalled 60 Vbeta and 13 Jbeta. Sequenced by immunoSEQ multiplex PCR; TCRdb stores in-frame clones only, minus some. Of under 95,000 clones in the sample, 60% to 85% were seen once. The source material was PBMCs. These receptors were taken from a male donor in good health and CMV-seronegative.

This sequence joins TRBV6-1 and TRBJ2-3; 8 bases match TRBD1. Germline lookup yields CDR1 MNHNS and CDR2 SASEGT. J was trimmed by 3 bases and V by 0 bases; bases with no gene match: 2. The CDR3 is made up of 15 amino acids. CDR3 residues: CASSEADRGTDTQYF. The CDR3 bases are TGTGCCAGCAGTGAAGCCGACAGGGGAACAGATACGCAGTATTTT.

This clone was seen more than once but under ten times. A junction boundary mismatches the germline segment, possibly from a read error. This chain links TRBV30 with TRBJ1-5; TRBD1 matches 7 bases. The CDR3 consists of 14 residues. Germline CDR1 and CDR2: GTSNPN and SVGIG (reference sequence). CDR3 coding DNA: TGTGCCTGGAGAGGTCCGGGACAGAATCAGCCCCAGAATTTT. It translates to CAWRGPGQNQPQNF.

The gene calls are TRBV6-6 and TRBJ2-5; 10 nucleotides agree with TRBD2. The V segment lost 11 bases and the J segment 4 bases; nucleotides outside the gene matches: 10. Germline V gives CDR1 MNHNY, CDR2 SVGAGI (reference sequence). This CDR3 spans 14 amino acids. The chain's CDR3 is CAGSRASGGETQYF. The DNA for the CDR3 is TGTGCCGGGTCCCGGGCTAGCGGGGGAGAGACCCAGTACTTC.

CDR3 sequence reads: CASSLPNRQMNTEAFF. The CDR3 DNA is TGTGCCAGCAGCTTACCAAACCGACAGATGAACACTGAAGCTTTCTTT. The genes are TRBV11-2 and TRBJ1-1, with D possibly being TRBD1 (5 bases). Trimming pared 2 bases from V and 0 bases from J, leaving 13 bases between. Germline CDR1 is SGHAT and CDR2 is FQNNGV. The CDR3 covers 16 residues.

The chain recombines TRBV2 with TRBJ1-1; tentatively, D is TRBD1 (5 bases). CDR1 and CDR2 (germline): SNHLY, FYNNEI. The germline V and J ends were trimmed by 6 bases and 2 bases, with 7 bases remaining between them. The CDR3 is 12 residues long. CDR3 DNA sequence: TGTGCCAGCAGAGACAGTAACACTGAAGCTTTCTTT. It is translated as CASRDSNTEAFF.

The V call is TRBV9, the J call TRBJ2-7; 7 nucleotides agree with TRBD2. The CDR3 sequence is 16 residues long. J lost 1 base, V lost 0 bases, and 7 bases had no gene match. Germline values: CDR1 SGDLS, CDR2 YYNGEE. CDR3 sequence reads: CASSVAIASGSYEQYF. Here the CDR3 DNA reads TGTGCCAGCAGCGTAGCTATAGCTAGCGGTTCCTACGAGCAGTACTTC.

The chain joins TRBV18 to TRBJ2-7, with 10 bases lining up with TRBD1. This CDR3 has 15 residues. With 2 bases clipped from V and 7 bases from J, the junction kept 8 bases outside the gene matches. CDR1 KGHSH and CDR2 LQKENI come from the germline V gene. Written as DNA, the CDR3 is TGTGCCAGCTCACCAGAGACAGGGGGCACGGGTGAGCAGTACTTC. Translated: CASSPETGGTGEQYF.

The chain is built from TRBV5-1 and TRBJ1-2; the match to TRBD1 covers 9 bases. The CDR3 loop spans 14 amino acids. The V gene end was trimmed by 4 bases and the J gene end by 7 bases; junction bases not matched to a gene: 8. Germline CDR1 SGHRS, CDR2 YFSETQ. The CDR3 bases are TGCGCCAGCAGCCCCGGGACAGGGTTAGGTGGCTACACCTTC. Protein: CASSPGTGLGGYTF.

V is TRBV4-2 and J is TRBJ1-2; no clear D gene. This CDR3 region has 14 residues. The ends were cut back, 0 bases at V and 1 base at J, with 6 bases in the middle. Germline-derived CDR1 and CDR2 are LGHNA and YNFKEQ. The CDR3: CASSQEHLNYGYTF. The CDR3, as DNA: TGTGCCAGCAGCCAAGAACACCTTAACTATGGCTACACCTTC.

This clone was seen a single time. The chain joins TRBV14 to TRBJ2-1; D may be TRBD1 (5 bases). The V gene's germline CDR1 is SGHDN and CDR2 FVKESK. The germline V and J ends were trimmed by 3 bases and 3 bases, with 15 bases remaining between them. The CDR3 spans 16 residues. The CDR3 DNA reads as TGTGCCAGCAGCCAGAGGTACCGAAGGGGCTACAATGAGCAGTTCTTC. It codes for CASSQRYRRGYNEQFF. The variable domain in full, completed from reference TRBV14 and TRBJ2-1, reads EAGVTQFPSHSVIEKGQTVTLRCDPISGHDNLYWYRRVMGKEIKFLLHFVKESKQDESGMPNNRFLAERTGGTYSTLKVQPAELEDSGVYFCASSQRYRRGYNEQFFGPGTRLTVL.

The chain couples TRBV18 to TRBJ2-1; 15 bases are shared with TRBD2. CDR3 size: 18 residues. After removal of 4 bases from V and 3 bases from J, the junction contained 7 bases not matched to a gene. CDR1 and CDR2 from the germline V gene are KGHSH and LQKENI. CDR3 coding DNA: TGTGCCAGCTCACGATGGACTAGCGGGAGGGATAACTACAATGAGCAGTTCTTC. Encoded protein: CASSRWTSGRDNYNEQFF. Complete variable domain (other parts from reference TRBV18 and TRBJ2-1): NAGVMQNPRHLVRRRGQEARLRCSPMKGHSHVYWYRQLPEEGLKFMVYLQKENIIDESGMPKERFSAEFPKEGPSILRIQQVVRGDSAAYFCASSRWTSGRDNYNEQFFGPGTRLTVL.

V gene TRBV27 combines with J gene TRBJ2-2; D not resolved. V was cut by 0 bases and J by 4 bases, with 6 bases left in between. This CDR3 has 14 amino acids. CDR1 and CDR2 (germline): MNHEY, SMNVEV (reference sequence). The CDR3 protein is CASSLSLFTGELFF. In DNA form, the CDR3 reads TGTGCCAGCAGTTTATCTCTTTTCACCGGGGAGCTGTTTTTT.

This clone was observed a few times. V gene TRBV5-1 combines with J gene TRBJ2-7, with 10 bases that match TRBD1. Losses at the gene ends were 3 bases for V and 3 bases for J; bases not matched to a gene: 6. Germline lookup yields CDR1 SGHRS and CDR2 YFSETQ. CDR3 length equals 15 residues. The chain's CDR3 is CASSWGQGKNYEQYF. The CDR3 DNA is TGCGCCAGCAGCTGGGGACAGGGGAAAAACTACGAGCAGTACTTC.

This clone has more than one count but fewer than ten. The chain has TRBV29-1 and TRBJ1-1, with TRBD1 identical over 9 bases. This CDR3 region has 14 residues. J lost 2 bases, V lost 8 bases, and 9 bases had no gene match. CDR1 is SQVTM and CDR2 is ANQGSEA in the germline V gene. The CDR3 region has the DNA TGCAGCCTTCGTCGAACAGGGGGCAACACTGAAGCTTTCTTT. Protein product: CSLRRTGGNTEAFF.

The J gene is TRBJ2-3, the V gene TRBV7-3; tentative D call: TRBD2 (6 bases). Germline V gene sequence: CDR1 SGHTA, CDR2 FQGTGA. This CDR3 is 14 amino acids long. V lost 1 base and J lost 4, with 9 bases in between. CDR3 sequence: CASSLKGEADTQYF. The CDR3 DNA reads TGTGCCAGCAGCTTAAAAGGGGAGGCAGATACGCAGTATTTT.

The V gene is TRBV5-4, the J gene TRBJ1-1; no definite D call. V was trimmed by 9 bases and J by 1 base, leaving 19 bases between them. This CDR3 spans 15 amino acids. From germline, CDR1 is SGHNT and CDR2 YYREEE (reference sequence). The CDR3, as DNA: TGTGCCACCACTCCCGGGAGGTACGGGAACACTGAAGCTTTCTTT. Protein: CATTPGRYGNTEAFF. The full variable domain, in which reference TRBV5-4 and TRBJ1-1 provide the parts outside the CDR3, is ETGVTQSPTHLIKTRGQQVTLRCSSQSGHNTVSWYQQALGQGPQFIFQYYREEENGRGNFPPRFSGLQFPNYSSELNVNALELDDSALYLCATTPGRYGNTEAFFGQGTRLTVV.

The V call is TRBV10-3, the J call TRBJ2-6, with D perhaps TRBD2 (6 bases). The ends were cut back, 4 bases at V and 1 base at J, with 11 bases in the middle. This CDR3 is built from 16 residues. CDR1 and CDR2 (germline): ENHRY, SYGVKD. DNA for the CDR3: TGTGCCATCAGTGCCACGGGGGTGTCTGGGGCCAACGTCCTGACTTTC. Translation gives CAISATGVSGANVLTF.

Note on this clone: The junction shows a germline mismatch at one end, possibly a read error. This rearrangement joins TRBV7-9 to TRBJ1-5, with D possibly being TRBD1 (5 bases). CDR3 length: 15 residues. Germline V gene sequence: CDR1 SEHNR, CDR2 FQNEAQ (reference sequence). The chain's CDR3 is CASSLAGAFNQPQNF. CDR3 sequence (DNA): TGTGCCAGCAGCTTAGCAGGGGCCTTCAATCAGCCCCAGAATTTT. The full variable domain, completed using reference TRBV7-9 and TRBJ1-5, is DTGVSQNPRHKITKRGQNVTFRCDPISEHNRLYWYRQTLGQGPEFLTYFQNEAQLEKSRLLSDRFSAERPKGSFSTLEIQRTEQGDSAMYLCASSLAGAFNQPQNFGDGTRLSIL.

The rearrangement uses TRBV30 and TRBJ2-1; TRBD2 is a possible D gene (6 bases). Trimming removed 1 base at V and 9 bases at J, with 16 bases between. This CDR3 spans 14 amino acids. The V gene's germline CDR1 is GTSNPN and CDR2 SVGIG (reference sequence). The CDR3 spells CAWSGLGDRGEQFF. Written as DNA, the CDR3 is TGTGCCTGGAGTGGACTAGGGGACCGGGGTGAGCAGTTCTTC.

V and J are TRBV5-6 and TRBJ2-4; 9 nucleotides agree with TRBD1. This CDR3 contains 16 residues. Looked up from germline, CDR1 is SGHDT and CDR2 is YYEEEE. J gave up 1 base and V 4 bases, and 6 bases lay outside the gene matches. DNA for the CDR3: TGTGCCAGCAGCACCACAGGGGGCGCTGCCAAAAACATTCAGTACTTC. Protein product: CASSTTGGAAKNIQYF.

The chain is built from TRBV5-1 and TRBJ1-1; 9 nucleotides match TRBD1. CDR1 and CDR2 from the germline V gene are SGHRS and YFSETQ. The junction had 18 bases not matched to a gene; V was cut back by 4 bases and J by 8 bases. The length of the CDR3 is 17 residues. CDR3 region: CASSRGEQGATLSEAFF. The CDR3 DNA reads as TGCGCCAGCAGCCGGGGGGAACAGGGGGCGACCCTTTCCGAAGCTTTCTTT. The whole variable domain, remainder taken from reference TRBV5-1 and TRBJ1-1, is KAGVTQTPRYLIKTRGQQVTLSCSPISGHRSVSWYQQTPGQGLQFLFEYFSETQRNKGNFPGRFSGRQFSNSRSEMNVSTLELGDSALYLCASSRGEQGATLSEAFFGQGTRLTVV.

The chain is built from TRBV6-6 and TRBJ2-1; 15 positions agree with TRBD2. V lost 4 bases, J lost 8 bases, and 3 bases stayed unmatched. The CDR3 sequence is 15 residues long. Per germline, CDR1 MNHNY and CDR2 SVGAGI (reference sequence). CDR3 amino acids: CASSWTSGREDEQFF. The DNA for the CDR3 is TGTGCCAGCAGTTGGACTAGCGGGAGGGAGGATGAGCAGTTCTTC.

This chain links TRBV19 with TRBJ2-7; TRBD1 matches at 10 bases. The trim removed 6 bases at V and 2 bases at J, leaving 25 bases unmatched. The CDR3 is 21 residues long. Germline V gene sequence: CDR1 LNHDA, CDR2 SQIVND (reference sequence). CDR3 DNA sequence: TGTGCCAGTAGCATCAAAACCGGGAACGAGAGACGGGACAGGGGCACCTACGAGCAGTACTTC. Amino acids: CASSIKTGNERRDRGTYEQYF.

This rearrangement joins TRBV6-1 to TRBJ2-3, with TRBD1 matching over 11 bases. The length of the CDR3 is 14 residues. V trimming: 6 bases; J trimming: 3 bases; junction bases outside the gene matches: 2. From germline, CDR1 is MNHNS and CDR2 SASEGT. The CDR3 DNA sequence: TGTGCCAGCAGGCGGGACAGGGGGACAGATACGCAGTATTTT. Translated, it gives CASRRDRGTDTQYF.

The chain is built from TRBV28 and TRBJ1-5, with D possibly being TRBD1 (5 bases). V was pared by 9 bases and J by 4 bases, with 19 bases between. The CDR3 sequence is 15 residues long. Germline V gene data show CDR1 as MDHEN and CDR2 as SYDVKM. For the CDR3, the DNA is TGTGCCAGTTGTACAGATATTAGGGGTAATCAGCCCCAGCATTTT. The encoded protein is CASCTDIRGNQPQHF.

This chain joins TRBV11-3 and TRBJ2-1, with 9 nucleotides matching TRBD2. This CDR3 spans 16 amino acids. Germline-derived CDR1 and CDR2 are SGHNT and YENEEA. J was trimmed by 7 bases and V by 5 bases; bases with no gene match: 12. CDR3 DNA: TGTGCCAGCAGCGCACCGCCGGGACTAGCTGGTAATGAGCAGTTCTTC. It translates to CASSAPPGLAGNEQFF.

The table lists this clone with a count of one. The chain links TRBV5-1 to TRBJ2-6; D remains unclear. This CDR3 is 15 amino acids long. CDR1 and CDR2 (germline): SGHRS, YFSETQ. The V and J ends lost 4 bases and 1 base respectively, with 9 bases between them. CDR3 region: CASSPMLSGANVLTF. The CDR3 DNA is TGCGCCAGCAGCCCGATGCTATCTGGGGCCAACGTCCTGACTTTC.

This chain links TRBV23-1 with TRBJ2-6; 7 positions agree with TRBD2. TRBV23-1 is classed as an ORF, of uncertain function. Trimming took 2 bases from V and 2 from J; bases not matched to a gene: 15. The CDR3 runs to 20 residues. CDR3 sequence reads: CASSQAREGGAGTGANVLTF. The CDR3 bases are TGCGCCAGCAGTCAAGCCCGAGAGGGAGGGGCAGGTACTGGGGCCAACGTCCTGACTTTC.

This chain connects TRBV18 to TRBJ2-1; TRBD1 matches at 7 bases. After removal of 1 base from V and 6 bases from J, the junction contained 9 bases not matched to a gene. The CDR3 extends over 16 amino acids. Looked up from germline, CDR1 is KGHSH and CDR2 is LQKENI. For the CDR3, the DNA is TGTGCCAGCTCACCACAATCGACAGGGCCTGGCAATGAGCAGTTCTTC. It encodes CASSPQSTGPGNEQFF.